The clone carrying this T cell receptor beta chain was observed at least ten times. Its antigen is undetermined. As an off-target read in a library built for alpha chains, this beta chain has a frequency of little significance. TCRdb itself ran the 5' RACE reads through MiXCR, one entry per CDR3 protein. Of 15,000 to 20,000 distinct CDR3 sequences listed, 6.2% are singletons. The sample originates from a study of spatial heterogeneity in lung cancer. The wider study: Alpha-chain sequences were consistently detected less often than beta-chain sequences. Matched bulk RNA-seq yielded a T cell module score, and TCR transcript counts in tumor regions correlated strongly with that score. Overall study results and limits: Estimates put coverage of tumor T cells 5.5% to 8% for alpha and approximately 14% for beta chains. Mutation counts in tumors were tracked by counts of expanded intratumoral alpha and beta TCRs.

The germline CDR1 and CDR2 sequences are MNHNY and SVGAGI (reference sequence). With 4 bases removed from V and 2 bases from J, the gap between germline ends came to 9 bases. There are 13 residues in the CDR3. Described time point: sample taken at primary tumor resection. Samples were donated by 72 untreated early-stage non-small cell lung cancer patients. The V gene is TRBV6-6, the J gene TRBJ2-7, with a possible D match to TRBD1 (5 bases). This clonotype was sampled from a male donor with early-stage non-small cell lung cancer. Source: lung tumor tissue, taken at surgery. The chain's CDR3 is CASSFPTAYEQYF. CDR3 nucleotides: TGTGCCAGCAGTTTTCCGACAGCCTACGAGCAGTACTTC.